This entry describes one TCR beta chain. The antigen is not known. Assay used: immunoSEQ multiplex PCR; TCRdb lists only in-frame clones, some missing. Counted here are some 30,000 clones, approximately 88% occurring once; the ten biggest clones make up approximately 2.3%. This specimen comes from a study of a mutant IDH1 vaccine in newly diagnosed glioma. The CDR3 is 16 amino acids. V shed 0 bases, J shed 2 bases, and the junction held 5 bases outside the gene matches. Germline V gene lookup returns CDR1 SGHRS and CDR2 YFSETQ. Time point given: week 23, last vaccination. Vaccinated patients received 300 ug of mutant IDH1 20-mer peptide per dose, with topical imiquimod.

The sequencing here drew on PBMCs, taken from a glioma patient whose treatment included an IDH1 peptide vaccine. This sequence was found in a middle-aged man with glioma. V gene TRBV5-1 combines with J gene TRBJ2-7, with 10 positions matching TRBD2. CDR3 in DNA: TGCGCCAGCAGCTTGGCGGCTAGCGGGAGCCCCTACGAGCAGTACTTC. Translated, it gives CASSLAASGSPYEQYF. Using reference TRBV5-1 and TRBJ2-7 for the parts outside the CDR3, the full variable domain is KAGVTQTPRYLIKTRGQQVTLSCSPISGHRSVSWYQQTPGQGLQFLFEYFSETQRNKGNFPGRFSGRQFSNSRSEMNVSTLELGDSALYLCASSLAASGSPYEQYFGPGTRLTVT.